The rows below give T cell receptor beta chains drawn from one sample of a study of T cell repertoires in cytomegalovirus infection. MiXCR was run by TCRdb on the reads, yielding one entry per CDR3 protein. The table includes 350,000 to 500,000 distinct CDR3 sequences, 31% detected once. The specimen was PBMCs. The receptor set was obtained from a human donor in good health (CMV status not recorded). Some clones in this sample may be carry-over from other donors' samples. The CDR3 runs from the conserved cysteine through the conserved F or W. The order of the fields is D gene, J gene, clone size, V gene, CDR3 protein, CDR3 DNA. The D gene is left open where the match is weak. The listing skips clone size in some rows; elsewhere it reads once, few, many or a size class.

>-|TRBJ1-5|once|TRBV7-8
CASSLAGLYNNQPQNF
TGTGCCAGCAGCTTAGCGGGCCTTTATAACAATCAGCCCCAGAATTTT
>TRBD1|TRBJ1-3|once|TRBV20-1
CSAGWTGAGNTIYF
TGCAGTGCAGGCTGGACAGGGGCTGGAAACACCATATATTTT
>TRBD1|TRBJ1-1|-|TRBV5-1
CASRPTDPTGPTEAFF
TGCGCCAGCAGACCCACGGATCCGACAGGGCCCACTGAAGCTTTCTTT
>TRBD1|TRBJ1-1|many|TRBV7-2
CASSLGYRGNTEAFF
TGTGCCAGCAGCTTAGGGTACAGGGGGAACACTGAAGCTTTCTTT
>-|TRBJ1-4|few|TRBV6-1
CASSEPGEKLFF
TGTGCCAGCAGTGAACCCGGAGAAAAACTGTTTTTT
>TRBD2|TRBJ2-1|few|TRBV4-1
CASSQDGPAGGTLYNEQFF
TGTGCCAGCAGCCAAGACGGGCCAGCGGGGGGGACTTTATACAATGAGCAGTTCTTC
>-|TRBJ1-1|-|TRBV27
CASSPFALNTEAFF
TGTGCCAGCAGTCCATTTGCCTTGAACACTGAAGCTTTCTTT
>-|TRBJ1-1|-|TRBV4-2
CASSQDISGYTEAFF
TGTGCCAGCAGCCAAGATATCTCTGGTTACACTGAAGCTTTCTTT
>-|TRBJ1-4|-|TRBV11-2
CASSLLGQANEKLFF
TGTGCCAGCAGCCTGTTGGGACAAGCTAATGAAAAACTGTTTTTT
>-|TRBJ2-5|few|TRBV6-1
CASSAARKETQYF
TGTGCCAGCAGTGCAGCCCGAAAAGAGACCCAGTACTTC
>-|TRBJ1-6|few|TRBV7-8
CASSLGEQNSYNSPLHF
TGTGCCAGCAGCTTGGGGGAGCAAAACTCCTATAATTCACCCCTCCACTTT
>-|TRBJ2-1|-|TRBV27
CASSYRGPGMSYNEQFF
TGTGCCAGCAGTTACCGGGGCCCAGGGATGTCCTACAATGAGCAGTTCTTC
>-|TRBJ1-4|few|TRBV6-2/TRBV6-3
CASRKNEKLFF
TGTGCCAGCAGGAAGAATGAAAAACTGTTTTTT
>-|TRBJ1-5|few|TRBV6-5
CASSYSAGVNQPQHF
TGTGCCAGCAGTTACAGCGCAGGGGTCAATCAGCCCCAGCATTTT
>-|TRBJ2-4|many|TRBV12-3/TRBV12-4
CASSLKGAKNIQYF
TGTGCCAGCAGTTTGAAAGGGGCCAAAAACATTCAGTACTTC
>-|TRBJ1-5|few|TRBV28
CASSPAESDQPQHF
TGTGCCAGCAGTCCCGCTGAGAGTGATCAGCCCCAGCATTTT
>-|TRBJ2-5|many|TRBV7-6
CASSLKWAGAEETQYF
TGTGCCAGCAGCTTAAAATGGGCTGGGGCAGAGGAGACCCAGTACTTC
>-|TRBJ1-2|few|TRBV5-1
CASSLSLLTDNYGYTF
TGCGCCAGCAGCTTGAGTCTCCTGACTGATAACTATGGCTACACCTTC
>TRBD2|TRBJ2-3|-|TRBV5-1
CASNLGAAGGRTDTQYF
TGCGCCAGCAACCTAGGAGCAGCGGGGGGGCGCACAGATACGCAGTATTTT
>TRBD1|TRBJ2-7|-|TRBV28
CASSTLDRGRDEQYF
TGTGCCAGCAGTACCCTGGACAGGGGGCGAGACGAGCAGTACTTC
>-|TRBJ2-7|-|TRBV11-2
CASSLDCPGRYEQYF
TGTGCCAGCAGCTTAGATTGTCCGGGACGCTACGAGCAGTACTTC
>TRBD1|TRBJ2-4|-|TRBV6-2/TRBV6-3
CASSHGPDRDSKSIQYF
TGTGCCAGCAGTCACGGGCCGGACAGGGATTCCAAAAGCATTCAGTACTTC
>-|TRBJ1-3|many|TRBV7-2
CASSLARLDTIYF
TGTGCCAGCAGCTTAGCGCGTCTGGACACCATATATTTT
>-|TRBJ1-2|-|TRBV20-1
CSARSGLDYGYTF
TGCAGTGCTAGGTCGGGGTTGGACTATGGCTACACATTC
>-|TRBJ2-3|few|TRBV6-5
CASRRLFVTDTQYF
TGTGCCAGCAGGAGACTTTTTGTCACAGATACGCAGTATTTT
>-|TRBJ1-1|-|TRBV4-1
CASSQDWQGRANTEAYF
TGCGCCAGCAGCCAAGACTGGCAGGGAAGGGCGAACACTGAAGCTTACTTT
>-|TRBJ2-6|-|TRBV6-6
CASRFTGRSGANVLTF
TGTGCCAGCCGATTTACAGGACGCTCTGGGGCCAACGTCCTGACTTTC